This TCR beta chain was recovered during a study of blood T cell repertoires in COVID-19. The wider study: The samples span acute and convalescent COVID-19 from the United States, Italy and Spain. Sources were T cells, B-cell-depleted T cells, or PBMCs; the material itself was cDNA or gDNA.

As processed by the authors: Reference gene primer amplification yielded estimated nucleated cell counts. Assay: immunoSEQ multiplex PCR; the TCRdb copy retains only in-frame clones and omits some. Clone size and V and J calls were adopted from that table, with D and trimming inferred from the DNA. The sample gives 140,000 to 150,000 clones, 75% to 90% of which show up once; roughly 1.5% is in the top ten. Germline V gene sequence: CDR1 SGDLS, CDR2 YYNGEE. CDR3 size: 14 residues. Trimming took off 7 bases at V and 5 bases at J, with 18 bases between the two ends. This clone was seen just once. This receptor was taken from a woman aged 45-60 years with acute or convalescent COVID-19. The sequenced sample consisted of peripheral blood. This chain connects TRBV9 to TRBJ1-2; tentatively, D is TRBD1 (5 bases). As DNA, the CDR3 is TGTGCCAGCGGGGCTACGACCGAAGGGTATGGCTACACCTTC. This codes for CASGATTEGYGYTF.